This T cell receptor (beta chain) emerged from a study of control samples from healthy donors and cancer patients. Here immunoSEQ multiplex PCR was the method, and the copy in TCRdb shows in-frame clones only, minus some. Found here are 89,000 or so clones, 70% to 90% of them singletons; the top ten hold 20%. Germline-derived CDR1 and CDR2 are SGDLS and YYNGEE. This CDR3 has 16 amino acids. The trim removed 0 bases at V and 5 bases at J, leaving 5 bases unmatched. The chain is built from TRBV9 and TRBJ1-6, with TRBD1 matching 7 bases. Sequencing used blood. The receptor comes from a man aged 50 to 60 in good health. CDR3 sequence reads: CASSVGGGRNNSPLHF. CDR3 nucleotides: TGTGCCAGCAGCGTAGGAGGGGGCCGTAATAATTCACCCCTCCACTTT.